This TCR beta chain was sequenced for a study of blood T cell repertoires in COVID-19. Study details: Samples taken during acute and convalescent COVID-19 were collected in the United States, Italy and Spain. Sources were T cells, B-cell-depleted T cells, or PBMCs; the material itself was cDNA or gDNA.

The CDR3 spans 14 residues. J lost 3 bases, V lost 2 bases, and 1 base had no gene match. The V gene's germline CDR1 is SGHTA and CDR2 FQGNSA. As originally analysed: Estimated nucleated cell counts came from reference gene primer amplification. Repertoires were generated with immunoSEQ multiplex PCR, while TCRdb's copy carries only in-frame clones and drops some. V, J and clone size were drawn from that table, and D and trimming were deduced from the DNA. The repertoire includes some 110,000 clones, more than 80% of them detected once, and roughly 10% sits in the top ten. The chain is built from TRBV7-2 and TRBJ2-7; TRBD1 aligns across 10 bases. What was sequenced was peripheral blood. This receptor was taken from an older woman with acute or convalescent COVID-19. Written as DNA, the CDR3 is TGTGCCAGCAGCTTATGGGACAGGGGCTACGAGCAGTACTTC. Translating gives CASSLWDRGYEQYF.